The source of this T cell receptor beta chain is a study of T cell responses to AZD1222 COVID-19 vaccine. Whole-study context: Second-dose schedules of about 4 or about 12 weeks were combined.

A word on this clone: Its matching antigen is unknown.

Clones were sequenced by immunoSEQ multiplex PCR, and TCRdb holds only the in-frame ones, with some missing. The sample lists about 120,000 clones; 70% to 90% were seen once. The study's findings and limits: Clonal diversity was possibly underestimated, and white British individuals and females predominated among donors. Vaccine-related CD4 TCRs covered spike, predominating at 160-218 and 743-854.

This receptor was taken from an adult in good health. Specimen: peripheral blood, collected on day 0 of AZD1222 vaccination.

DNA for the CDR3: TGTGCCAGCACCCAACAGGAGGTGAGCAATCAGCCCCAGCATTTT. It codes for CASTQQEVSNQPQHF. The rearrangement uses TRBV2 and TRBJ1-5; D is perhaps TRBD1 (5 bases). The CDR3 has 15 residues. Germline V gene sequence: CDR1 SNHLY, CDR2 FYNNEI. The V end was cut by 7 bases, the J end by 1 base, with 14 bases between.